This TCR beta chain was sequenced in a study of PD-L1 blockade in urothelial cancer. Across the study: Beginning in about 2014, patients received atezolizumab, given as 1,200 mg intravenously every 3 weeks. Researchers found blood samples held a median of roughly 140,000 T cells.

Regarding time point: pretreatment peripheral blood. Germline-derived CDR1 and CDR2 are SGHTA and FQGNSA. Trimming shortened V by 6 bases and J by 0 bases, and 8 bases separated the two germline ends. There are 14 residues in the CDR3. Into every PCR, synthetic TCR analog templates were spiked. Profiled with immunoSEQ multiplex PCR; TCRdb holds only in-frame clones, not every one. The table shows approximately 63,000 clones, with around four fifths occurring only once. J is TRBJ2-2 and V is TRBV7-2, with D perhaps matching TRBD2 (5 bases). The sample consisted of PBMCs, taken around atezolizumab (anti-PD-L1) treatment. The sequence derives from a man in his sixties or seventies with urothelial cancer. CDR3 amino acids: CASRRRTNTGELFF. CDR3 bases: TGTGCCAGCAGGCGGAGGACGAACACCGGGGAGCTGTTTTTT.